The entry below gives a single TCR beta chain sequence along with its context. Antigen specificity is unknown. Libraries were prepared by immunoSEQ multiplex PCR; TCRdb keeps only in-frame clonotypes and omits some of them. The sample consists of some 260,000 clones, less than 95% of them appearing once. The germline gives CDR1 SGHAT, CDR2 FQNNGV. The CDR3 consists of 16 residues. V was shortened by 1 base and J by 3 bases, with 12 bases between the two germline ends. This specimen belongs to a study of cytomegalovirus exposure and HLA in healthy donors. Findings and limits, study-wide: The dataset shows that most TCR sequences were rare, while some public TCRs occurred in many donors. In vitro, three CMV-associated chains proved specific for CMV antigens.

The sequence derives from a woman in her 30s in good health and CMV-seronegative. V usage is TRBV11-2 and J usage is TRBJ2-2; TRBD1 is a possible D gene (5 bases). The specimen was PBMCs. This CDR3 is CASSLGSRVDTGELFF. The DNA of the CDR3 is TGTGCCAGCAGCTTAGGGAGCAGGGTGGACACCGGGGAGCTGTTTTTT.